The clone carrying this TCR beta chain came up a few times. Its matching antigen is unknown. Per the germline V gene, CDR1 is SGHVS and CDR2 is FNYEAQ. The CDR3 spans 14 residues. Trimming cost V 1 base and J 1 base, with 7 bases left between them. This entry belongs to a study of CD8+ T cells in alopecia areata. Treatment specified: oral pan-JAK inhibitor, 5-10 mg twice daily. General study results and limits: The link between baseline CD8+ expansion and response remains uncertain with one nonresponder.

Extracted RNA was reverse transcribed into cDNA, the sequencing template. Assay: immunoSEQ multiplex PCR; the TCRdb copy retains only in-frame clones and omits some. The data contain about 200,000 clones, less than 75% of them seen just once; the ten biggest clones take up 1.6%. The source is a human donor with alopecia areata. The sample was CD4+ T cells sorted from blood, taken at week 4, from a patient treated with tofacitinib. The rearrangement uses TRBV7-6 and TRBJ1-1, with D uncertain. The CDR3 region is CASSLEAGNTEAFF. As DNA, the CDR3 is TGTGCCAGCAGCTTAGAGGCTGGGAACACTGAAGCTTTCTTT.